This T cell receptor (beta chain) was found in a study of cytomegalovirus exposure and HLA in healthy donors. Whole-study results and caveats: The authors enumerated roughly 160 TCR beta chains as linked to cytomegalovirus. While the bulk of TCR sequences proved rare, some public TCRs turned up in many donors. In vitro data verified a few CMV-associated chains as specific for CMV antigens.

The protocol was immunoSEQ multiplex PCR, while the TCRdb copy is restricted to in-frame clones and leaves out a portion. The sample records 150,000 to 200,000 clones, roughly 89% being singletons. Comments on this clone: What it binds is not known.

Trimming at V came to 4 bases and at J to 1 base, leaving 2 bases not matched to a gene. CDR1 is MGHDK and CDR2 is SYGVNS in the germline V gene. CDR3 length: 16 amino acids. The V call is TRBV25-1, the J call TRBJ2-2; 11 bases map to TRBD1. The TCR comes from a woman between 18 and 30 years old in good health and CMV-seropositive. The sequencing input was PBMCs. The CDR3 sequence is CASSGTGGWNTGELFF. CDR3 DNA: TGTGCCAGCAGTGGGACAGGGGGCTGGAACACCGGGGAGCTGTTTTTT.